Listed below are T cell receptor beta chains from one sample, sequenced in a study of cytomegalovirus exposure and HLA in healthy donors. Only in-frame clones appear in the TCRdb table, and some are missing; sequencing was by immunoSEQ multiplex PCR. Here the sample spans more than 150,000 clones, around 78% being singletons. The sequenced sample was PBMCs. Receptor source: a woman in her forties or fifties in good health and CMV-seropositive. CDR3s include the opening cysteine and the closing phenylalanine or tryptophan. The D gene is left open where the match is weak. Clone size is given for some rows only: seen once, a few or many times, or a class if the clone is expanded.

>TRBD1|TRBV7-9|NA|TRBJ2-1
TGTGCCAGCAGCTCGGACAGGGGGCGTCGGGATGAGCAGTTCTTC
CASSSDRGRRDEQFF
>NA|TRBV7-9|NA|TRBJ2-2
TGTGCCAGCAGCTTTCGAAGGACACATGACCTCTTCACCGGGGAGCTGTTTTTT
CASSFRRTHDLFTGELFF
>TRBD1|TRBV11-3|once|TRBJ2-7
TGTGCCAGCAGCCGAGGGGGACAGGGGGCCAACGAGCAGTACTTC
CASSRGGQGANEQYF
>TRBD1|TRBV7-9|NA|TRBJ2-5
TGTGCCAGCAGCCAGGACAGGGGGCCAGAGACCCAGTACTTC
CASSQDRGPETQYF
>NA|TRBV6-1|NA|TRBJ1-1
TGTGCCAGCAGCGAACCCGGAGGTTTCACTGAAGCTTTCTTT
CASSEPGGFTEAFF
>TRBD2|TRBV11-2|NA|TRBJ2-3
TGTGCCAGCAGCGCTCGACTAGCGGGGCCCACAGATACGCAGTATTTT
CASSARLAGPTDTQYF
>NA|TRBV21-1|once|TRBJ2-7
TGTGCCAGCAGTACTGGGGGGGCAGGGGTGTACGAGCAGTACTTC
CASSTGGAGVYEQYF
>NA|TRBV14|NA|TRBJ2-5
TGTGCCAGCAGCCAAGAGCGCGGCAGTGTACAAGAGACCCAGTACTTC
CASSQERGSVQETQYF
>NA|TRBV11-2|NA|TRBJ2-6
TGTGCCAGCAGCCCGCCTGCGGTCTCTGGGGCCAACGTCCTGACTTTC
CASSPPAVSGANVLTF
>NA|TRBV7-9|NA|TRBJ2-2
TGTGCCAGCTCTCGGGACTCTCGCACCGGGGAGCTGTTTTTT
CASSRDSRTGELFF
>NA|TRBV5-6|few|TRBJ1-2
TGTGCCAGCAGCTTTGAGGCCAGGGAAAGTGGCTACACCTTC
CASSFEARESGYTF
>NA|TRBV28|NA|TRBJ2-7
TGTGCCAGCACCCCGGGTTTGCGGCGTAGGTCCTACGAGCAGTACTTC
CASTPGLRRRSYEQYF
>TRBD2|TRBV5-6|NA|TRBJ2-3
TGTGCCAGCAGCTTGGAGGCTAGCGGTACAGATACGCAGTATTTT
CASSLEASGTDTQYF
>TRBD1|TRBV5-1|NA|TRBJ2-1
TGCGCCAGCAGCCCGGGACAGCTCTCCTACGATGAGCAGTTCTTC
CASSPGQLSYDEQFF
>TRBD1|TRBV28|NA|TRBJ1-5
TGTGCCAGCAGCCAAACCGGGACAGGAATGCTCTATAGCAATCAGCCCCAGCATTTT
CASSQTGTGMLYSNQPQHF
>TRBD2|TRBV19|NA|TRBJ2-1
TGTGCCAGTAGTATAAGGGTAGCGGGAGGCCTATACAATGAGCAGTTCTTC
CASSIRVAGGLYNEQFF
>TRBD1|TRBV9|NA|TRBJ1-3
TGTGCCAGCAGCTTCCGACAGGGGATATCTGGAAACACCATATATTTT
CASSFRQGISGNTIYF
>NA|TRBV6-6|once|TRBJ1-5
TGTGCCAGCAGTTACCGGGGAGGTGATCAGCCCCAGCATTTT
CASSYRGGDQPQHF
>NA|TRBV7-8|NA|TRBJ1-1
TGTGCCAGCAGCTTCGGGGGGGGTACTGAAGCTTTCTTT
CASSFGGGTEAFF
>NA|TRBV12-5|NA|TRBJ2-2
TGTGCTAGTGCCCAGGGACGGGACATCTCGGTTAACACCGGGGAGCTGTTTTTT
CASAQGRDISVNTGELFF
>NA|TRBV4-1|NA|TRBJ2-1
TGCGCCAGCAGCCAAGATTTGCTAGCAAATTACAATGAGCAGTTCTTC
CASSQDLLANYNEQFF
>TRBD1|TRBV4-1|NA|TRBJ2-7
TGCGCCAGCAGCCCCGGGACAGCGGATTCCTACGAGCAGTACTTC
CASSPGTADSYEQYF
>TRBD2|TRBV9|once|TRBJ2-2
TGTGCCAGCAGCGCCCAGCGGGAAAGCACCGGGGAGCTGTTTTTT
CASSAQRESTGELFF
>TRBD1|TRBV19|NA|TRBJ2-1
TGTGCCAGTAGTAAAAGAGCAGAACAGGGGGCACAGCTTAATGAGCAGTTCTTC
CASSKRAEQGAQLNEQFF
>TRBD2|TRBV7-7|NA|TRBJ2-1
TGTGCTAGCAGCCCGCTAGCGGCTTCCTACAATGAGCAGTTCTTC
CASSPLAASYNEQFF
>TRBD1|TRBV7-9|few|TRBJ1-4
TGTGCCAGCAGCTTGACAGGGGATGAAAAACTGTTTTTT
CASSLTGDEKLFF
>TRBD2|TRBV9|few|TRBJ2-3
TGTGCCAGCAGCTCCCGGCGGGGGGATACGCAGTATTTT
CASSSRRGDTQYF
>TRBD1|TRBV30|NA|TRBJ1-2
TGTGCCTGGACCCCGGACAGGGGTAACTATGGCTACACCTTC
CAWTPDRGNYGYTF
>NA|TRBV7-2|NA|TRBJ2-5
TGTGCCAGCAGCTTAGGCGGAGCGTACCAAGAGACCCAGTACTTC
CASSLGGAYQETQYF
>TRBD2|TRBV2|NA|TRBJ2-3
TGTGCCAGCGGGGGACTAGCGGGTGTTACGCAGTATTTT
CASGGLAGVTQYF
>NA|TRBV19|NA|TRBJ2-5
TGTGCCAGTAGTATCTCCAGGTCGCAAGAGACCCAGTACTTC
CASSISRSQETQYF
>NA|TRBV5-7|NA|TRBJ1-2
TGTGCCAGCAGCTGTACAGTTCTACTTGGCTACACCTTC
CASSCTVLLGYTF
>NA|TRBV30|NA|TRBJ1-2
TGTGCCTGGACCCTACAGACACCTAACTATGGCTACACCTTC
CAWTLQTPNYGYTF
>TRBD2|TRBV27|NA|TRBJ2-3
TGTGCCAGCAGTTGGGGGAGGGGTAACACAGATACGCAGTATTTT
CASSWGRGNTDTQYF
>NA|TRBV30|NA|TRBJ1-2
TGTGCCTGGAGTCACAGGGTGAGGGCGGAGGGCTACACCTTC
CAWSHRVRAEGYTF
>TRBD1|TRBV7-9|few|TRBJ2-7
TGTGCCAGCAGCTTTTCCCGGACAGGGGTCCACGAGCAGTACTTC
CASSFSRTGVHEQYF
>TRBD1|TRBV28|NA|TRBJ2-3
TGTGCCAGCAGTTCCCTCGGGACAGCGTTCACAGATACGCAGTATTTT
CASSSLGTAFTDTQYF
>TRBD1|TRBV29-1|NA|TRBJ1-5
TGCAGCGTTGCCAGGGGGATTAATCAGCCCCAGCATTTT
CSVARGINQPQHF
>TRBD1|TRBV4-3|NA|TRBJ1-1
TGCGCCAGCAGCCACAGGGGGGTGGCCAGGAACACTGAAGCTTTCTTT
CASSHRGVARNTEAFF
>TRBD2|TRBV10-3|NA|TRBJ2-7
TGTGCCATCAGTGAGCCACATCGACGTCCGGGACTAGTGATCTACGAGCAGTACTTC
CAISEPHRRPGLVIYEQYF
>TRBD1|TRBV6-6|NA|TRBJ1-5
TGTGCCAGCAGTACTACTGGGACAGACTATCAGCCCCAGCATTTT
CASSTTGTDYQPQHF
>NA|TRBV5-1|few|TRBJ2-5
TGCGCCAGCAGCTTGGACTACCAAGAGACCCAGTACTTC
CASSLDYQETQYF